Sequencing of this TCR beta chain was carried out in a study of blood T cell repertoires in COVID-19. Clinical history reported by participants formed the basis on which cohorts were assigned. Recovered participants had two consecutive negative NP/OP PCR tests, healthcare professional clearance, or symptom resolution. TCRdb's copy holds only in-frame clones and misses some; the assay was immunoSEQ multiplex PCR. The sample contains 200,000 to 300,000 clones, 86% of which appear only once. The germline CDR1 and CDR2 sequences are MNHEY and SVGAGI. The ends were cut back, 8 bases at V and 2 bases at J, with 12 bases in the middle. The length of the CDR3 is 13 residues.

The clonotype comes from a woman between 45 and 65 years old who had recovered from COVID-19. V gene TRBV6-5 combines with J gene TRBJ2-5; D is perhaps TRBD2 (5 bases). Sequencing was done on a sample of PBMCs or T cells enriched from blood (not recorded which). In DNA, the CDR3 is TGTGCCAGCCGGTTGAGCGGACAAGAGACCCAGTACTTC. As protein: CASRLSGQETQYF.